These T cell receptor beta chains were read from a single sample in a study of monozygotic twins with cystic fibrosis. This table comes from immunoSEQ multiplex PCR, and its TCRdb copy is limited to in-frame clones, with some not included. The sample includes about 9,100 clones, over 80% of them seen just once. Sequenced material: blood. These TCRs come from a boy aged 2 to 10 with cystic fibrosis. Each CDR3 is given with its conserved first and last residue. The order of the fields is clone size, D gene, V gene, J gene, CDR3 protein, CDR3 DNA. A D gene is named only where the DNA matches it firmly. Not all rows give a size; the values are once, few, many and, for expanded clones, a class.

.	.	TRBV30	TRBJ1-5	CAWRRTGASNQPQHF	TGTGCCTGGAGACGAACCGGGGCGAGCAATCAGCCCCAGCATTTT
.	.	TRBV14	TRBJ2-1	CASSGGWNEQFF	TGTGCCAGCAGCGGGGGGTGGAATGAGCAGTTCTTC
few	.	TRBV2	TRBJ2-5	CASSRYGETQYF	TGTGCCAGCAGCCGATATGGAGAGACCCAGTACTTC
.	.	TRBV21-1	TRBJ2-7	CASRVEDRGRRNLYEQYF	TGTGCCAGCAGGGTCGAGGACAGGGGGCGCAGAAACCTCTACGAGCAGTACTTC
.	TRBD1	TRBV29-1	TRBJ2-1	CSVEAQVTGDQTSYNEQFF	TGCAGCGTTGAAGCTCAAGTGACAGGGGACCAGACCTCCTACAATGAGCAGTTCTTC
.	.	TRBV7-9	TRBJ1-5	CASSSDWDSNQPQHF	TGTGCCAGCAGCTCGGATTGGGATAGCAATCAGCCCCAGCATTTT
.	.	TRBV4-2	TRBJ1-1	CASSQEWANTEAFF	TGTGCCAGCAGCCAAGAATGGGCGAACACTGAAGCTTTCTTT
.	TRBD1	TRBV6-4	TRBJ2-3	CASSPGQGNTDTQYF	TGTGCCAGCAGCCCGGGACAGGGCAACACAGATACGCAGTATTTT
.	TRBD2	TRBV9	TRBJ2-5	CASSGSGGALETQYF	TGTGCCAGCAGCGGTAGCGGGGGGGCCTTGGAGACCCAGTACTTC
.	TRBD1	TRBV30	TRBJ2-7	CAWDRGVEQYF	TGTGCCTGGGACAGGGGCGTCGAGCAGTACTTC
.	TRBD1	TRBV2	TRBJ2-4	CASSFDRAGKNIQYF	TGTGCCAGCAGTTTCGACAGGGCGGGCAAAAACATTCAGTACTTC
.	.	TRBV19	TRBJ1-5	CASSINGWQPQHF	TGTGCCAGTAGTATTAATGGATGGCAGCCCCAGCATTTT
.	.	TRBV5-4	TRBJ2-5	CASSFLGGTYQETQYF	TGTGCCAGCAGCTTCCTTGGCGGGACCTATCAAGAGACCCAGTACTTC
.	.	TRBV7-3	TRBJ2-2	CASSPQTGELFF	TGTGCCAGCAGCCCGCAGACCGGGGAGCTGTTTTTT
once	.	TRBV5-8	TRBJ2-5	CASSSQDVTETQYF	TGTGCCAGCAGCTCCCAGGACGTTACGGAGACCCAGTACTTC
.	TRBD1	TRBV4-2	TRBJ1-1	CASSSQGAGTEAFF	TGTGCCAGCAGCTCTCAGGGGGCGGGCACTGAAGCTTTCTTT
.	.	TRBV4-1	TRBJ2-2	CASSQGSPGGELFF	TGCGCCAGCAGCCAAGGAAGCCCTGGCGGGGAGCTGTTTTTT
.	.	TRBV10-2	TRBJ1-3	CASSEIPGNTIYF	TGCGCCAGCAGTGAGATCCCTGGAAACACCATATATTTT